What follows describes a single T cell receptor (beta chain). This record comes from a study of blood T cell repertoires in COVID-19. Study summary: Acute and convalescent COVID-19 specimens originated in the United States, Italy and Spain.

Here immunoSEQ multiplex PCR was the method, and the copy in TCRdb shows in-frame clones only, minus some. This sample has 81,000 or so clones, with 65% to 90% found just once. CDR3 length equals 14 residues. V lost 4 bases to trimming and J lost 5 bases, with 14 bases between them. Germline assignment: CDR1 MGHDK and CDR2 SYGVNS. The chain carries TRBV25-1 and TRBJ1-1; D possibly corresponds to TRBD1 (5 bases). The TCR comes from a man between 45 and 60 years old with COVID-19, enrolled during active disease. Input material: peripheral blood. DNA for the CDR3: TGTGCCAGCAGTGTGACAGAGGCGAGGACTGAAGCTTTCTTT. Its protein product is CASSVTEARTEAFF.